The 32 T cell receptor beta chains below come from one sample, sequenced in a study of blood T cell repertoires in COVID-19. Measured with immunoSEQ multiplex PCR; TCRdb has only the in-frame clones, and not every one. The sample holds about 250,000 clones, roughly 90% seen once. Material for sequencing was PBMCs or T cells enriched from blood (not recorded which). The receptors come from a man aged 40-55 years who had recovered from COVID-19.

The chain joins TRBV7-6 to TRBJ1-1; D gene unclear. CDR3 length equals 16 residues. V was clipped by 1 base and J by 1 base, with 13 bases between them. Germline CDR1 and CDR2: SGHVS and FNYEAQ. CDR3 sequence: CASSLGVGEGNTEAFF. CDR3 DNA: TGTGCCAGCAGCTTAGGGGTAGGAGAGGGGAACACTGAAGCTTTCTTT.

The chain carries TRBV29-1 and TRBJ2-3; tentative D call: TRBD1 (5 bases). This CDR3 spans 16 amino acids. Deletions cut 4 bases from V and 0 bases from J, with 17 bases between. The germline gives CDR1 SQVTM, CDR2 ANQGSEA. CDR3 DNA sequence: TGCAGCGTTGGTACAGGATATACCTCTAGCACAGATACGCAGTATTTT. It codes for CSVGTGYTSSTDTQYF.

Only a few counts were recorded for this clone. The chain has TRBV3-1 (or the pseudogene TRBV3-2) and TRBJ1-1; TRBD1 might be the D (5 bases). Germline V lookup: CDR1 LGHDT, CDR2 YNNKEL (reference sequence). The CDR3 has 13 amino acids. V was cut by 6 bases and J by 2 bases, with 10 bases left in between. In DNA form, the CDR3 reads TGTGCCAGCAGTCTGACAGTTAACACTGAAGCTTTCTTT. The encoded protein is CASSLTVNTEAFF.

CDR3 in amino acids: CSVLQPLAGGPEFF. The CDR3, as DNA: TGCAGCGTTCTCCAGCCGCTAGCGGGAGGGCCTGAGTTCTTC. V and J are TRBV29-1 and TRBJ2-1; 12 bases are shared with TRBD2. The germline CDR1 and CDR2 sequences are SQVTM and ANQGSEA. The trim removed 5 bases at V and 14 bases at J, leaving 13 bases unmatched. The CDR3 loop spans 14 amino acids.

CDR3 coding DNA: TGTGCCAGCAGCTTCCCATGGGGGGATGGGGCATGGGAGACCCAGTACTTC. The encoded protein is CASSFPWGDGAWETQYF. J is TRBJ2-5 and V is TRBV7-6; TRBD2 is a possible D gene (6 bases). The CDR3 length is 17 residues. Germline CDR1 and CDR2: SGHVS and FNYEAQ. Trimming stripped 3 bases from V and 5 bases from J, with 22 bases between.

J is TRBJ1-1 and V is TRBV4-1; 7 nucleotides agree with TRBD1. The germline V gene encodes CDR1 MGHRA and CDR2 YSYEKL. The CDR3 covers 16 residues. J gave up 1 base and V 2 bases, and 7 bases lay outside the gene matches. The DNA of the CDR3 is TGCGCCAGCAGCCAAATCACACGGACAGGGAACACTGAAGCTTTCTTT. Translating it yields CASSQITRTGNTEAFF.

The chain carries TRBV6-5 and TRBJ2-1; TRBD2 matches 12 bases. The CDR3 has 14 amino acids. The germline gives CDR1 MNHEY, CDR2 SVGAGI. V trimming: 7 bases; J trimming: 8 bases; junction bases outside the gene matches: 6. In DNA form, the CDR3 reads TGTGCCAGCAACCGACTAGCGGGAGTCCATGAGCAGTTCTTC. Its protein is CASNRLAGVHEQFF.

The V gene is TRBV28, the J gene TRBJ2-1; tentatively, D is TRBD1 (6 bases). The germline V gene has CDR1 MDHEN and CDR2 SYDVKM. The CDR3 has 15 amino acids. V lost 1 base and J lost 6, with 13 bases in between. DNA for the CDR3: TGTGCCAGCAGTTTATTCTCCTCAGGGGCCAATGAGCAGTTCTTC. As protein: CASSLFSSGANEQFF.

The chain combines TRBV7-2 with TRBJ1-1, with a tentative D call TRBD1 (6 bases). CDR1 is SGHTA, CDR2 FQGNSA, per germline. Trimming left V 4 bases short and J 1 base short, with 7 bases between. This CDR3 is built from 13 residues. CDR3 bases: TGTGCCAGCAGCTCGACAGGGAACACTGAAGCTTTCTTT. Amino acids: CASSSTGNTEAFF.

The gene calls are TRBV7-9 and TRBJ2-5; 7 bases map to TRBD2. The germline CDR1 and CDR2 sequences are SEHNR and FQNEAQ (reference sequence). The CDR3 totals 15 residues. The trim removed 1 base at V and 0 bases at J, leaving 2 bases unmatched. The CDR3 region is CASSLVGGDQETQYF. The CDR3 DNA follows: TGTGCCAGCAGCTTAGTGGGGGGGGACCAAGAGACCCAGTACTTC.

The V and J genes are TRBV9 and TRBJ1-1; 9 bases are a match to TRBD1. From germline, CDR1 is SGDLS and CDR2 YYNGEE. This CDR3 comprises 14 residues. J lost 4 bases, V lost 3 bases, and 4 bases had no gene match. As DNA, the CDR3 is TGTGCCAGCAGCGCACAGGGGGCCGCCACTGAAGCTTTCTTT. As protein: CASSAQGAATEAFF.

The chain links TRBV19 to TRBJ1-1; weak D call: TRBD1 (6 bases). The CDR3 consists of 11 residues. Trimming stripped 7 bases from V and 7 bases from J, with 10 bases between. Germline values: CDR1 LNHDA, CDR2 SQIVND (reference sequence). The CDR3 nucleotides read TGTGCCAGTACCCTACAGGGTGAAGCTTTCTTT. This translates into CASTLQGEAFF.

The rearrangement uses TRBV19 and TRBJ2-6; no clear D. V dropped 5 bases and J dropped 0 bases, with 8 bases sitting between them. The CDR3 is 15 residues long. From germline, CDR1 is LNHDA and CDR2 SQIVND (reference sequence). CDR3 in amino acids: CASSPSGSGANVLTF. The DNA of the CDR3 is TGTGCCAGTAGTCCCTCAGGCTCTGGGGCCAACGTCCTGACTTTC.

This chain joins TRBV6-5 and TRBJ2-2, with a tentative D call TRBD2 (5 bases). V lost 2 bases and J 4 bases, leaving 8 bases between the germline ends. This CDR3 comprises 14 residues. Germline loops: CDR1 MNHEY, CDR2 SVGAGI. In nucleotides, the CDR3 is TGTGCCAGCAGTTACAGGAGGACCACCGGGGAGCTGTTTTTT. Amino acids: CASSYRRTTGELFF.

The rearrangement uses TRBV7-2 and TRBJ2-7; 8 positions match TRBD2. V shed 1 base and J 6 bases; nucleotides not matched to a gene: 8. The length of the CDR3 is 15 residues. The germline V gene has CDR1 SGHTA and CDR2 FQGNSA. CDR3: CASSLVGGGSGEQYF. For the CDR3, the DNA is TGTGCCAGCAGCTTAGTGGGCGGGGGGTCCGGCGAGCAGTACTTC.

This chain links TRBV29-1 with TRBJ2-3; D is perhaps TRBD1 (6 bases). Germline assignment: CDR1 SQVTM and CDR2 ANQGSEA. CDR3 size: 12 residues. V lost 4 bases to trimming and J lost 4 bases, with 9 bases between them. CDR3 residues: CSVVQGSDTQYF. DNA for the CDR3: TGCAGCGTTGTTCAGGGGTCAGATACGCAGTATTTT.

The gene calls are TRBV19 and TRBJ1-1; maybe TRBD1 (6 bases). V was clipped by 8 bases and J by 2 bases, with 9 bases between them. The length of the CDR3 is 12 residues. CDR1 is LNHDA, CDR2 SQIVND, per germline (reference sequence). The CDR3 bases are TGTGCCAGTTGGACAGCCAACACTGAAGCTTTCTTT. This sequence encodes CASWTANTEAFF.

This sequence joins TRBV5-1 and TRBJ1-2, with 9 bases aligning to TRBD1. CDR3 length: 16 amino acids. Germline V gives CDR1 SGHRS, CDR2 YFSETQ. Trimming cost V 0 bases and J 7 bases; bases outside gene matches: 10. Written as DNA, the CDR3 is TGCGCCAGCAGCTTGGTGTTAGGGGACAGGGTCTCTGGCTACACCTTC. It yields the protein CASSLVLGDRVSGYTF.

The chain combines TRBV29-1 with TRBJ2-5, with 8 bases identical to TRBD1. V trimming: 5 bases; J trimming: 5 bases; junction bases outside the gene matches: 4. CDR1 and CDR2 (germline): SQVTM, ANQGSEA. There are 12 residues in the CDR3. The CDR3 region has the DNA TGCAGCGTTACCAGGGGGCGGGAGACCCAGTACTTC. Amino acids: CSVTRGRETQYF.

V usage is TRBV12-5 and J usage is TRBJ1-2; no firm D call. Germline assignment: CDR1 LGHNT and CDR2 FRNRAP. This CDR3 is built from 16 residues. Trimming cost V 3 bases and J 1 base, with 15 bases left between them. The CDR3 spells CASGFMPSQRNYGYTF. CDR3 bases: TGTGCTAGTGGTTTCATGCCCTCGCAGCGTAACTATGGCTACACCTTC. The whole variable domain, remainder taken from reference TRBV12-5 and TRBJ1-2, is DARVTQTPRHKVTEMGQEVTMRCQPILGHNTVFWYRQTMMQGLELLAYFRNRAPLDDSGMPKDRFSAEMPDATLATLKIQPSEPRDSAVYFCASGFMPSQRNYGYTFGSGTRLTVV.

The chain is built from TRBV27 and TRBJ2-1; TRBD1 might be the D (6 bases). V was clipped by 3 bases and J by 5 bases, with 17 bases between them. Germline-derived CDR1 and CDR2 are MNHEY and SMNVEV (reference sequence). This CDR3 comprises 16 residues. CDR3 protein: CASSFVGGIRDNEQFF. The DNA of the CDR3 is TGTGCCAGCAGTTTTGTAGGGGGTATACGCGACAATGAGCAGTTCTTC.

For the CDR3, the DNA is TGTGCCAGCAGTGAATCCCCCAGGGAGGCGTGGGAAAAACTGTTTTTT. This codes for CASSESPREAWEKLFF. This chain connects TRBV6-1 to TRBJ1-4; possible D gene TRBD1, 5 bases. Germline loops: CDR1 MNHNS, CDR2 SASEGT. CDR3 length: 16 amino acids. Trimming took 2 bases from V and 8 from J, leaving 18 bases between them.

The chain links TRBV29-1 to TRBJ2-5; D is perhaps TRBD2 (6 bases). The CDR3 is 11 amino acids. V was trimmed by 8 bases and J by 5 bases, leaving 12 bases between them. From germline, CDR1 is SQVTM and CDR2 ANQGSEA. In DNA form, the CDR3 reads TGCAGCCCCTCGGAGGGGGAGACCCAGTACTTC. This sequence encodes CSPSEGETQYF.

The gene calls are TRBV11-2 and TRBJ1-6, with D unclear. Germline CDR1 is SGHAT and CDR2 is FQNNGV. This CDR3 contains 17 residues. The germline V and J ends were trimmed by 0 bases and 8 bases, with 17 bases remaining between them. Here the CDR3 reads CASSLDSASSVHSPLHF. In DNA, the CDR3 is TGTGCCAGCAGCTTAGATTCCGCGAGTTCTGTTCATTCACCCCTCCACTTT.

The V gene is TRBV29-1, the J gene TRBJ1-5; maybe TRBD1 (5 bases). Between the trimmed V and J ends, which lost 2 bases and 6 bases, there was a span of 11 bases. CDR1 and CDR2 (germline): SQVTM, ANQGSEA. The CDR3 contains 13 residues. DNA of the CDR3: TGCAGCGTTGAAACCGGGGGTTGTCAGCCCCAGCATTTT. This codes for CSVETGGCQPQHF.

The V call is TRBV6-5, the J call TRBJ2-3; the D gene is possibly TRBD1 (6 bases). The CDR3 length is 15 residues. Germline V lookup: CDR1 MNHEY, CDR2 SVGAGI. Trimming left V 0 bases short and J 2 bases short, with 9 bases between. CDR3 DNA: TGTGCCAGCAGTTACTCAACAGGGTCCACAGATACGCAGTATTTT. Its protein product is CASSYSTGSTDTQYF.

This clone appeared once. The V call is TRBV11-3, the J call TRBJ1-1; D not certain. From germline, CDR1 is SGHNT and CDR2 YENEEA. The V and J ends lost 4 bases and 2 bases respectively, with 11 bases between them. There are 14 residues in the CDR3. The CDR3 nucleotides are TGTGCCAGCAGCTCCCTTACGGTAAACACTGAAGCTTTCTTT. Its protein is CASSSLTVNTEAFF.

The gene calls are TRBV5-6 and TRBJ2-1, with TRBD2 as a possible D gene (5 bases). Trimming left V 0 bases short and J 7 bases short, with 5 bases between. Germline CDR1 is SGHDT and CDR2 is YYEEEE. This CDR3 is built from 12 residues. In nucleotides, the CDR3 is TGTGCCAGCAGCTTGGGGGAGAATGAGCAGTTCTTC. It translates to CASSLGENEQFF.

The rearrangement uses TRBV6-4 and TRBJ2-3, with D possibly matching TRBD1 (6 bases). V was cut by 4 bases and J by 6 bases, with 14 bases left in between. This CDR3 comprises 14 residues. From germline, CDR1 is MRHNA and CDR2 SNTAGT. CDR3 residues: CASSVGGRQDTQYF. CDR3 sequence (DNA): TGTGCCAGCAGTGTTGGGGGCCGCCAGGATACGCAGTATTTT.

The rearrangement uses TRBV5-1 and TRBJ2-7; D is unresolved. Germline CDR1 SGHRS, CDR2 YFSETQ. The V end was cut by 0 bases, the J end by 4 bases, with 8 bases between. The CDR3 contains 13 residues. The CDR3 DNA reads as TGCGCCAGCAGCTTGGTTAGTCCTTACGAGCAGTACTTC. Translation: CASSLVSPYEQYF.

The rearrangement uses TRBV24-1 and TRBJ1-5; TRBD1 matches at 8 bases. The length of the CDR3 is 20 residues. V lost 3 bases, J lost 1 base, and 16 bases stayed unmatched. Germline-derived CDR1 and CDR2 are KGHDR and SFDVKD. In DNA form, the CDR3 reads TGTGCCACCAGTGATCCACATAAAAAGAGGACAGGGATGAGCAATCAGCCCCAGCATTTT. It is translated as CATSDPHKKRTGMSNQPQHF.

CDR3 in DNA: TGTGCCAGCAGCTATAGCGGGCTGCAAGAGACCCAGTACTTC. Its translation is CASSYSGLQETQYF. The V gene is TRBV7-9, the J gene TRBJ2-5; 7 positions match TRBD2. The J segment lost 2 bases and the V segment lost 4 bases, leaving 4 bases of the junction unmatched. Germline V gives CDR1 SEHNR, CDR2 FQNEAQ (reference sequence). This CDR3 has 14 residues.